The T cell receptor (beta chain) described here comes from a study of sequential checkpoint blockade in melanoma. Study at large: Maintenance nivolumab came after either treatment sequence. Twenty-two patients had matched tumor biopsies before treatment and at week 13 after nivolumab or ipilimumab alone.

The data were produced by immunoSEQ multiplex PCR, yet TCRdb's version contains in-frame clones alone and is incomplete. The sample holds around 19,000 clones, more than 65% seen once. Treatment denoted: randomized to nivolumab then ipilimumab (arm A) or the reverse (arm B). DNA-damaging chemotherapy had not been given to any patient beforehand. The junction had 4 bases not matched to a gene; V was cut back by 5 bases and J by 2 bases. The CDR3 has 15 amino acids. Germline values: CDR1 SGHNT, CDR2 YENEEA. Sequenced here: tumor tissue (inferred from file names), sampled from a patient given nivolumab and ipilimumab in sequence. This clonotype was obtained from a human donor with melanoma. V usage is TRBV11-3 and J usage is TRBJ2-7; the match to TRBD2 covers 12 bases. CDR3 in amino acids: CASSTRTSGAYEQYF. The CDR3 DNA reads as TGTGCCAGCAGCACCAGGACTAGCGGGGCCTACGAGCAGTACTTC.